What follows are 14 T cell receptor beta chains derived from one specimen sequenced in a study of blood T cell repertoires in COVID-19. Assay: immunoSEQ multiplex PCR; the TCRdb copy retains only in-frame clones and omits some. The sample records 150,000 to 200,000 clones, about 88% being singletons. The source material was peripheral blood. The source of these receptors is a man aged 60 to 69 with active or convalescent COVID-19.

The J gene is TRBJ1-2, the V gene TRBV7-9; 9 positions agree with TRBD1. The germline CDR1 and CDR2 sequences are SEHNR and FQNEAQ (reference sequence). CDR3 length: 14 amino acids. With V trimmed by 6 bases and J by 5 bases, 7 bases remained unmatched. CDR3 region: CASSPRQGGYGYTF. The CDR3 bases are TGTGCCAGCAGTCCAAGACAGGGGGGTTATGGCTACACCTTC.

The chain is built from TRBV5-1 and TRBJ1-1; TRBD1 matches 7 bases. CDR1 and CDR2 (germline): SGHRS, YFSETQ. The CDR3 spans 15 residues. Trimming removed 7 bases from V and 1 base from J; junction bases left unmatched: 10. The CDR3 region is CASRPRQGSNTEAFF. For the CDR3, the DNA is TGCGCCAGCCGACCTCGACAGGGTTCGAACACTGAAGCTTTCTTT.

This sequence joins TRBV11-2 and TRBJ2-7; D gene uncertain. This CDR3 has 13 residues. Germline loops: CDR1 SGHAT, CDR2 FQNNGV. Trimming stripped 3 bases from V and 0 bases from J, with 6 bases between. In DNA form, the CDR3 reads TGTGCCAGCAGCTTTTCCGTCTCCTACGAGCAGTACTTC. Its translation: CASSFSVSYEQYF. Filled out from reference TRBV11-2 and TRBJ2-7, the complete variable domain reads EAGVAQSPRYKIIEKRQSVAFWCNPISGHATLYWYQQILGQGPKLLIQFQNNGVVDDSQLPKDRFSAERLKGVDSTLKIQPAKLEDSAVYLCASSFSVSYEQYFGPGTRLTVT.

V gene TRBV5-1 combines with J gene TRBJ1-4, with D possibly matching TRBD1 (6 bases). There are 15 residues in the CDR3. Germline CDR1 SGHRS, CDR2 YFSETQ. Trimming pared 7 bases from V and 1 base from J, leaving 14 bases between. The CDR3 region is CASGLRGITNEKLFF. In DNA, the CDR3 is TGCGCCAGCGGGCTCAGGGGAATAACTAATGAAAAACTGTTTTTT.

The chain recombines TRBV29-1 with TRBJ2-7; D gene unclear. V lost 2 bases to trimming and J lost 2 bases, with 10 bases between them. Germline CDR1 is SQVTM and CDR2 is ANQGSEA. The CDR3 extends over 13 amino acids. Here the CDR3 reads CSVETSATYEQYF. DNA of the CDR3: TGCAGCGTTGAAACGAGCGCCACCTACGAGCAGTACTTC.

J is TRBJ2-3 and V is TRBV7-6; 12 positions match TRBD2. CDR1 is SGHVS and CDR2 is FNYEAQ in the germline V gene. V lost 5 bases to trimming and J lost 4 bases; unmatched junction nucleotides: 4. The CDR3 spans 15 residues. The DNA of the CDR3 is TGTGCCAGCAGCCCACTAGCGGGAGGTCCAGATACGCAGTATTTT. This gives the protein CASSPLAGGPDTQYF. The whole variable domain, remainder taken from reference TRBV7-6 and TRBJ2-3, is GAGVSQSPRYKVTKRGQDVALRCDPISGHVSLYWYRQALGQGPEFLTYFNYEAQQDKSGLPNDRFSAERPEGSISTLTIQRTEQRDSAMYRCASSPLAGGPDTQYFGPGTRLTVL.

The chain recombines TRBV10-1 with TRBJ1-4; no clear D. The CDR3 contains 14 residues. Germline V gives CDR1 WNHNN, CDR2 SYGVQD (reference sequence). V shed 2 bases and J shed 7 bases, with 11 bases lying between them. The CDR3 DNA sequence: TGCGCCAGCAGTGAGACAGCGGCGGGTGAAAAACTGTTTTTT. Translated, it gives CASSETAAGEKLFF.

J is TRBJ1-1 and V is TRBV2; D is uncertain. This CDR3 has 11 residues. From germline, CDR1 is SNHLY and CDR2 FYNNEI. V dropped 8 bases and J dropped 2 bases, with 6 bases sitting between them. The CDR3 sequence is CASYGNTEAFF. In DNA form, the CDR3 reads TGTGCCAGCTACGGTAACACTGAAGCTTTCTTT.

This clone was seen just once. This chain links TRBV5-6 with TRBJ2-5, with 9 bases fitting TRBD1. This CDR3 comprises 14 residues. Losses at the gene ends were 2 bases for V and 5 bases for J; bases not matched to a gene: 4. Germline V lookup: CDR1 SGHDT, CDR2 YYEEEE. CDR3 bases: TGTGCCAGCAGCTTCGGAGACAGGGGGGAGACCCAGTACTTC. This codes for CASSFGDRGETQYF.

This chain links TRBV7-6 with TRBJ2-7; tentatively, D is TRBD2 (6 bases). From germline, CDR1 is SGHVS and CDR2 FNYEAQ. The CDR3 contains 14 residues. The V end lost 5 bases, the J end lost 5 bases, and 16 bases lay between the germline ends. CDR3 residues: CASSQPRDSHEQYF. The CDR3 DNA follows: TGTGCCAGCAGCCAGCCGCGGGATTCCCACGAGCAGTACTTC.

The gene calls are TRBV5-1 and TRBJ2-1; 8 bases fit TRBD2. V lost 0 bases and J lost 0; bases outside the gene matches: 5. There are 17 residues in the CDR3. Germline V gives CDR1 SGHRS, CDR2 YFSETQ. Here the CDR3 DNA reads TGCGCCAGCAGCTTGGCCACTAGCGGTAGCTCCTACAATGAGCAGTTCTTC. It yields the protein CASSLATSGSSYNEQFF.

The J gene is TRBJ2-7, the V gene TRBV27; D gene ambiguous. The CDR3 is 14 amino acids. Germline loops: CDR1 MNHEY, CDR2 SMNVEV (reference sequence). Trimming cost V 3 bases and J 2 bases, with 11 bases left between them. CDR3 sequence (DNA): TGTGCCAGCAGTTTTGCAGGATCTCCCTACGAGCAGTACTTC. Translation: CASSFAGSPYEQYF.

This sequence joins TRBV7-9 and TRBJ2-1; D remains ambiguous. CDR1 is SEHNR, CDR2 FQNEAQ, per germline (reference sequence). This CDR3 is built from 11 residues. V was clipped by 5 bases and J by 7 bases, with 6 bases between them. CDR3 in amino acids: CASSPRNEQFF. CDR3 nucleotides: TGTGCCAGCAGCCCTAGAAATGAGCAGTTCTTC.

V is TRBV10-3 and J is TRBJ2-2, with 8 nucleotides matching TRBD1. The CDR3 length is 15 residues. CDR1 is ENHRY, CDR2 SYGVKD, per germline. Trimming removed 6 bases from V and 6 bases from J; junction bases left unmatched: 9. The DNA of the CDR3 is TGTGCCATCAGCGACAGGACAGGGCTGTCCGGGGAGCTGTTTTTT. It yields the protein CAISDRTGLSGELFF.